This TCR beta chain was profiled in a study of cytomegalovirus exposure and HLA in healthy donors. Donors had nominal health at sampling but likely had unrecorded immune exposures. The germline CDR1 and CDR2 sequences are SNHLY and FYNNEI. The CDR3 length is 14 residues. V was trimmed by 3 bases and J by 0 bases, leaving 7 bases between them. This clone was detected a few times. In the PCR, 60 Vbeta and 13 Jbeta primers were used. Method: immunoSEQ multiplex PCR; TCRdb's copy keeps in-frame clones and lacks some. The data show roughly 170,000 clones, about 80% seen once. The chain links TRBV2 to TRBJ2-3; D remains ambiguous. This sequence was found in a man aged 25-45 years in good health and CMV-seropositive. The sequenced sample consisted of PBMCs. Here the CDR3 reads CASSETGSTDTQYF. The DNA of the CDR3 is TGTGCCAGCAGTGAGACGGGTAGCACAGATACGCAGTATTTT.